The 15 T cell receptor beta chains below all came from one sample that was sequenced in a study of T cell changes during pregnancy in multiple sclerosis. This table comes from immunoSEQ multiplex PCR, and its TCRdb copy is limited to in-frame clones, with some not included. The data hold about 85,000 clones, with approximately 89% observed a single time. This sample comprised peripheral blood, obtained in the first trimester of pregnancy. The origin of the receptors is a female donor with multiple sclerosis, enrolled in a pregnancy study.

J is TRBJ2-5 and V is TRBV10-3; D possibly corresponds to TRBD2 (6 bases). Germline V gene sequence: CDR1 ENHRY, CDR2 SYGVKD. This CDR3 contains 14 residues. Trimming stripped 4 bases from V and 1 base from J, with 10 bases between. CDR3 amino acids: CAISGDSGQETQYF. The CDR3 DNA sequence: TGTGCCATCAGTGGGGATAGCGGCCAAGAGACCCAGTACTTC.

The chain combines TRBV18 with TRBJ2-5; D gene uncertain. V was pared by 3 bases and J by 7 bases, with 9 bases between. There are 12 residues in the CDR3. CDR1 is KGHSH, CDR2 LQKENI, per germline. CDR3 in DNA: TGTGCCAGCTCACCGGTCATCGGGACCCAGTACTTC. This sequence encodes CASSPVIGTQYF.

The V call is TRBV7-8, the J call TRBJ2-5; 7 bases are shared with TRBD1. The V gene's germline CDR1 is SGHVS and CDR2 FQNEAQ. CDR3 length equals 17 residues. V lost 5 bases, J lost 0 bases, and 12 bases stayed unmatched. The DNA of the CDR3 is TGTGCCAGCAGCCGGAATCTACAGGGGACCAACCAAGAGACCCAGTACTTC. It codes for CASSRNLQGTNQETQYF.

This clone appeared a single time. The V call is TRBV18, the J call TRBJ2-1, with 13 bases lining up with TRBD2. The J segment lost 9 bases and the V segment lost 6 bases, leaving 11 bases of the junction unmatched. Germline V gene data show CDR1 as KGHSH and CDR2 as LQKENI. CDR3 length: 16 amino acids. The CDR3 DNA is TGTGCCAGCTCCCCCCCTGGACTAGCGGGAGTTACTGAGCAGTTCTTC. Its protein product is CASSPPGLAGVTEQFF.

The chain links TRBV19 to TRBJ2-1; 10 bases agree with TRBD1. This CDR3 has 15 amino acids. J gave up 2 bases and V 6 bases, and 4 bases lay outside the gene matches. Germline assignment: CDR1 LNHDA and CDR2 SQIVND (reference sequence). CDR3 sequence reads: CASRTGTGAYNEQFF. In DNA form, the CDR3 reads TGTGCCAGTAGGACCGGGACAGGGGCCTACAATGAGCAGTTCTTC.

V and J are TRBV25-1 and TRBJ2-5; TRBD2 matches 11 bases. CDR1 is MGHDK, CDR2 SYGVNS, per germline. The CDR3 sequence is 15 residues long. Trimming removed 6 bases from V and 4 bases from J; junction bases left unmatched: 7. CDR3 in DNA: TGTGCCAGCAGAGATAGCGGGAGGGCCGGAGAGACCCAGTACTTC. Protein product: CASRDSGRAGETQYF.

The gene calls are TRBV25-1 and TRBJ2-7, with TRBD2 as a possible D gene (7 bases). This CDR3 is 15 amino acids long. V was cut by 2 bases and J by 7 bases, with 18 bases left in between. Germline V gene sequence: CDR1 MGHDK, CDR2 SYGVNS. The CDR3 here is CASSEVGGAREEQYF. In nucleotides, the CDR3 is TGTGCCAGCAGTGAAGTTGGGGGGGCAAGGGAAGAGCAGTACTTC.

This rearrangement joins TRBV19 to TRBJ2-2; D might be TRBD1 (5 bases). The V end lost 2 bases, the J end lost 6 bases, and 10 bases lay between the germline ends. CDR1 is LNHDA and CDR2 is SQIVND in the germline V gene (reference sequence). This CDR3 comprises 14 residues. CDR3 protein: CASSIRGTSGELFF. The CDR3 DNA follows: TGTGCCAGTAGTATAAGGGGAACGTCCGGGGAGCTGTTTTTT.

The chain employs TRBV6-5 and TRBJ2-7, with TRBD2 matching 7 bases. The V segment lost 0 bases and the J segment 4 bases; nucleotides outside the gene matches: 9. The CDR3 is made up of 16 amino acids. CDR1 and CDR2 (germline): MNHEY, SVGAGI. The CDR3 spells CASSYSISKRGYEQYF. Written as DNA, the CDR3 is TGTGCCAGCAGTTACTCGATTTCAAAGCGGGGATACGAGCAGTACTTC.

This clone has only one observation. This rearrangement joins TRBV19 to TRBJ2-3, with TRBD2 matching 11 bases. The CDR3 loop spans 19 amino acids. The trim removed 4 bases at V and 2 bases at J, leaving 14 bases unmatched. Germline V gives CDR1 LNHDA, CDR2 SQIVND (reference sequence). CDR3 residues: CASSNPGLADPLITDTQYF. The CDR3 nucleotides read TGTGCCAGTAGTAACCCGGGACTAGCGGACCCACTGATCACAGATACGCAGTATTTT.

The J gene is TRBJ2-6, the V gene TRBV7-3; D is perhaps TRBD1 (5 bases). V was clipped by 8 bases and J by 0 bases, with 11 bases between them. Germline V gives CDR1 SGHTA, CDR2 FQGTGA. The CDR3 runs to 15 residues. This CDR3 reads CASGPGISGANVLTF. DNA for the CDR3: TGTGCCAGCGGCCCAGGGATCTCTGGGGCCAACGTCCTGACTTTC.

V usage is TRBV9 and J usage is TRBJ2-1, with D possibly being TRBD1 (6 bases). Looked up from germline, CDR1 is SGDLS and CDR2 is YYNGEE. This CDR3 has 15 residues. V lost 4 bases to trimming and J lost 4 bases, with 15 bases between them. The DNA for the CDR3 is TGTGCCAGCAGCTCTCGTTCGGACAGTTACAATGAGCAGTTCTTC. Its protein is CASSSRSDSYNEQFF. The whole variable domain, remainder taken from reference TRBV9 and TRBJ2-1, is DSGVTQTPKHLITATGQRVTLRCSPRSGDLSVYWYQQSLDQGLQFLIQYYNGEERAKGNILERFSAQQFPDLHSELNLSSLELGDSALYFCASSSRSDSYNEQFFGPGTRLTVL.

Comment on this clone: The sample holds other DNA sequences that translate to the same CDR3. V usage is TRBV28 and J usage is TRBJ1-5, with TRBD1 identical over 7 bases. The germline gives CDR1 MDHEN, CDR2 SYDVKM. The junction had 6 bases not matched to a gene; V was cut back by 6 bases and J by 7 bases. The CDR3 totals 13 residues. The CDR3: CASSETGNQPQHF. CDR3 in DNA: TGTGCCAGCAGCGAGACAGGGAACCAGCCCCAGCATTTT. Together with reference TRBV28 and TRBJ1-5, the CDR3 gives the full variable domain: DVKVTQSSRYLVKRTGEKVFLECVQDMDHENMFWYRQDPGLGLRLIYFSYDVKMKEKGDIPEGYSVSREKKERFSLILESASTNQTSMYLCASSETGNQPQHFGDGTRLSIL.

The V and J genes are TRBV27 and TRBJ1-1; D gene ambiguous. This CDR3 is built from 14 residues. V was pared by 4 bases and J by 2 bases, with 11 bases between. Per germline, CDR1 MNHEY and CDR2 SMNVEV (reference sequence). CDR3 sequence reads: CASSSVVHNTEAFF. Written as DNA, the CDR3 is TGTGCCAGCAGTTCGGTTGTCCATAACACTGAAGCTTTCTTT.

The CDR3 protein is CASSLEVRGRNQPQHF. The CDR3 nucleotides read TGTGCCAGCAGCTTAGAGGTCAGGGGGCGGAATCAGCCCCAGCATTTT. The chain joins TRBV7-8 to TRBJ1-5; 8 bases line up with TRBD1. The CDR3 totals 16 residues. Losses at the gene ends were 1 base for V and 4 bases for J; bases not matched to a gene: 6. Germline CDR1 is SGHVS and CDR2 is FQNEAQ.